This TCR beta chain was captured in a study of radiotherapy plus CTLA-4 blockade in lung cancer. Across the study: Disease control reached more than 25%, with objective responses in under 20%.

The method was immunoSEQ multiplex PCR; TCRdb's version includes in-frame clones alone and lacks a portion of them. Of about 51,000 clones in the sample, about three quarters were seen once. Study outcomes and limitations: Radiotherapy plus ipilimumab was followed by expansion in blood of tumor-derived TCR clones.

This CDR3 region has 14 residues. V lost 2 bases to trimming and J lost 0 bases, with 8 bases between them. Germline V gives CDR1 SGHTA, CDR2 FQGNSA. For this clone: The antigen is undetermined.

Source: peripheral blood, taken from a patient treated with radiotherapy plus ipilimumab. This receptor was obtained from a human donor with non-small cell lung cancer whose response to radiotherapy plus ipilimumab could not be evaluated. The chain recombines TRBV7-2 with TRBJ2-7; D is possibly TRBD1 (6 bases). CDR3 residues: CASSLQGFSYEQYF. The CDR3 region has the DNA TGTGCCAGCAGCTTACAGGGGTTCTCCTACGAGCAGTACTTC.